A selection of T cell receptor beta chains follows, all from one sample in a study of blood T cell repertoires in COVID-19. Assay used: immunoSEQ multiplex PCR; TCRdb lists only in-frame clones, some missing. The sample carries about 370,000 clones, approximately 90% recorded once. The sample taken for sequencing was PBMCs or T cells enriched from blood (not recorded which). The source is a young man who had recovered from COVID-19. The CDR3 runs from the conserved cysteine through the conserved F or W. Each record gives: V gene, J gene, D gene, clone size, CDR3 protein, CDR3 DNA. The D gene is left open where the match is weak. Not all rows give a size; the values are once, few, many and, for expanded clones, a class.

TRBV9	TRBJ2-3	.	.	CASSVGPGADTQYF	TGTGCCAGCAGCGTAGGACCGGGAGCAGATACGCAGTATTTT
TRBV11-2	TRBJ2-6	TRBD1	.	CASSFNRGHSGANVLTF	TGTGCCAGCAGCTTTAACAGGGGGCACTCTGGGGCCAACGTCCTGACTTTC
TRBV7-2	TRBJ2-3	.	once	CASSLTGGTVHTDTQYF	TGTGCCAGCAGCTTAACCGGGGGAACGGTCCACACAGATACGCAGTATTTT
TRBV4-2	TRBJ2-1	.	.	CASSQGLDAYNEQFF	TGTGCCAGCAGCCAAGGACTAGACGCGTACAATGAGCAGTTCTTC
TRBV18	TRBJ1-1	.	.	CASSPNPRGGNTEAFF	TGTGCCAGCTCACCCAACCCAAGGGGGGGGAACACTGAAGCTTTCTTT
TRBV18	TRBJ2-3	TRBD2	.	CASSPVLAVTDTQYF	TGTGCCAGCTCACCGGTACTAGCGGTCACAGATACGCAGTATTTT
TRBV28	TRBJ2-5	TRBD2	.	CASSSGGQTPYQETQYF	TGTGCCAGCAGCTCGGGGGGGCAGACCCCGTACCAAGAGACCCAGTACTTC
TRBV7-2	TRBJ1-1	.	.	CASSLVLNPEAFF	TGTGCCAGCAGCTTGGTACTAAATCCTGAAGCTTTCTTT
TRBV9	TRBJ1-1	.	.	CASSLEGAGKNTEAFF	TGTGCCAGCAGCCTCGAAGGGGCAGGGAAGAACACTGAAGCTTTCTTT
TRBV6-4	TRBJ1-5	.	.	CASSDRDTYQPQHF	TGTGCCAGCAGTGACCGGGACACCTATCAGCCCCAGCATTTT
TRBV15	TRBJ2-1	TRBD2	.	CATSRDAGGGYNEQFF	TGTGCCACCAGCAGAGACGCGGGAGGGGGCTACAATGAGCAGTTCTTC
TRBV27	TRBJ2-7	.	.	CASSSTRGTGSYTYEQYF	TGTGCCAGCAGTTCTACGCGGGGGACAGGATCTTATACCTACGAGCAGTACTTC
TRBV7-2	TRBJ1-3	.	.	CASSSWDKAYF	TGTGCCAGCAGCTCCTGGGACAAGGCTTATTTT
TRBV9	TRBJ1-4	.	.	CASSVAPSRGINEKLFF	TGTGCCAGCAGCGTAGCGCCATCCAGGGGCATTAATGAAAAACTGTTTTTT
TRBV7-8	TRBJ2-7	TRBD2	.	CASSPGTSQYEQYF	TGTGCCAGCAGCCCAGGGACTAGCCAATACGAGCAGTACTTC
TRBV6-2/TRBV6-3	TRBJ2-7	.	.	CASSPTGGSSYEQYF	TGTGCCAGCAGCCCGACTGGCGGAAGCTCCTACGAGCAGTACTTC
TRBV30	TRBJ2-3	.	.	CAWSVRGNTQYF	TGTGCCTGGAGTGTCCGTGGCAATACGCAGTATTTT
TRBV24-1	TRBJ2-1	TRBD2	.	CATSDRSTSAGNEQFF	TGTGCCACCAGTGATAGATCGACTAGCGCGGGGAATGAGCAGTTCTTC
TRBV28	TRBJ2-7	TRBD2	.	CASSVAGELYEQYF	TGTGCCAGCAGTGTGGCGGGAGAGCTCTACGAGCAGTACTTC
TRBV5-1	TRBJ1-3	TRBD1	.	CASSLQDRGFSGNTIYF	TGCGCCAGCAGCTTGCAGGACAGGGGGTTCTCTGGAAACACCATATATTTT
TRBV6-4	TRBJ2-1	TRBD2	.	CASSESLAGDNEQFF	TGTGCCAGCAGTGAAAGCCTAGCGGGGGACAATGAGCAGTTCTTC
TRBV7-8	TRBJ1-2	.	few	CASSLGEGSGYTF	TGTGCCAGCAGCTTAGGGGAGGGAAGTGGCTACACCTTC
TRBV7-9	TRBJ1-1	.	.	CASSSLGELNTEAFF	TGTGCCAGCAGCTCTTTAGGGGAACTGAACACTGAAGCTTTCTTT
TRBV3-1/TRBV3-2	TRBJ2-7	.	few	CASSPWTEGSYEQYF	TGTGCCAGCAGCCCTTGGACGGAGGGATCTTACGAGCAGTACTTC
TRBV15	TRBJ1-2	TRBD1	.	CATSRNRGLDYGYTF	TGTGCCACCAGCAGAAACAGGGGGCTGGACTATGGCTACACCTTC
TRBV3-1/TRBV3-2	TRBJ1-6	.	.	CASSQGGRISPLHF	TGTGCCAGCAGCCAAGGAGGGCGGATCTCACCCCTCCACTTT
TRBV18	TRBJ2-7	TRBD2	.	CASSRNGLAGEQYF	TGTGCCAGCTCCCGCAATGGACTAGCTGGCGAGCAGTACTTC
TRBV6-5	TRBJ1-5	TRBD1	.	CASGQGFSNQPQHF	TGTGCCAGCGGACAGGGGTTTAGCAATCAGCCCCAGCATTTT
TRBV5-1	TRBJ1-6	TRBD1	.	CASSSRGQGVEPLHF	TGCGCCAGCAGCTCGCGAGGACAGGGGGTCGAACCCCTCCACTTT